Listed here are 21 T cell receptor beta chains from one sample, sequenced in a study of cytomegalovirus exposure and HLA in healthy donors. The study ran its PCR with 60 Vbeta and 13 Jbeta primers. Sequenced by immunoSEQ multiplex PCR; TCRdb stores in-frame clones only, minus some. The sample consists of some 200,000 clones, 10% to 15% of them appearing once. What was sequenced was PBMCs. The source of these receptors is a man aged 45-65 years in good health and CMV-seropositive.

This chain joins TRBV2 and TRBJ2-7; a weak D match, TRBD1 (5 bases). The V end was cut by 1 base, the J end by 0 bases, with 10 bases between. This CDR3 contains 15 residues. CDR1 SNHLY and CDR2 FYNNEI come from the germline V gene. CDR3 bases: TGTGCCAGCAGTGAAGTGAGGACACCCTCCTACGAGCAGTACTTC. This sequence encodes CASSEVRTPSYEQYF.

This clone came up a few times. The chain employs TRBV15 and TRBJ1-4; D is uncertain. Germline V lookup: CDR1 LNHNV, CDR2 YYDKDF (reference sequence). The CDR3 totals 16 residues. The V end was cut by 0 bases, the J end by 2 bases, with 10 bases between. The CDR3 loop reads CATSREAVVTNEKLFF. The DNA for the CDR3 is TGTGCCACCAGCAGAGAAGCGGTAGTCACTAATGAAAAACTGTTTTTT.

The chain has TRBV4-3 and TRBJ1-3; tentative D call: TRBD1 (5 bases). V lost 0 bases and J 1 base, leaving 16 bases between the germline ends. The germline CDR1 and CDR2 sequences are LGHNA and YSLEER. The CDR3 spans 18 residues. This CDR3 is CASSQEYRVGGSGNTIYF. CDR3 sequence (DNA): TGCGCCAGCAGCCAAGAATATCGAGTGGGGGGGTCTGGAAACACCATATATTTT.

This clone was counted between two and nine times. The chain combines TRBV5-1 with TRBJ2-2; the D gene is possibly TRBD1 (6 bases). CDR1 SGHRS and CDR2 YFSETQ come from the germline V gene. Trimming cost V 0 bases and J 5 bases, with 11 bases left between them. This CDR3 spans 15 amino acids. The DNA for the CDR3 is TGCGCCAGCAGCTTGGCCCCAGGGGAAACCGGGGAGCTGTTTTTT. It yields the protein CASSLAPGETGELFF.

V and J are TRBV19 and TRBJ1-5; 9 nucleotides match TRBD1. Germline assignment: CDR1 LNHDA and CDR2 SQIVND (reference sequence). Trimming cost V 3 bases and J 9 bases; bases outside gene matches: 12. CDR3 length equals 16 residues. The CDR3 coding sequence is TGTGCCAGTAGTATCCTCCTACAGGGGGCCTTAAGGCCCCAGCATTTT. It encodes CASSILLQGALRPQHF.

V and J are TRBV5-1 and TRBJ2-3; unclear D gene. The germline CDR1 and CDR2 sequences are SGHRS and YFSETQ. The CDR3 is 12 amino acids. The V end was cut by 4 bases, the J end by 0 bases, with 3 bases between. The CDR3 loop is CASSHSTDTQYF. In nucleotides, the CDR3 is TGCGCCAGCAGCCATAGCACAGATACGCAGTATTTT.

This chain uses TRBV2 with TRBJ1-1; D is undetermined. Germline V gene sequence: CDR1 SNHLY, CDR2 FYNNEI. Trimming removed 4 bases at V and 5 bases at J, with 17 bases between. This CDR3 is built from 15 residues. CDR3 amino acids: CASSGAAYTDTEAFF. The CDR3 bases are TGTGCCAGCAGTGGTGCGGCGTACACCGATACTGAAGCTTTCTTT.

This clone was observed a few times. The V call is TRBV6-9, the J call TRBJ1-2; the D is unclear. V lost 2 bases, J lost 4 bases, and 11 bases lay in between. The CDR3 spans 14 residues. Germline V CDR1 and CDR2: MNHGY, SVAAGI. The CDR3 DNA reads as TGTGCCAGCAGTTATGGAGAGATACCCTATGGCTACACCTTC. It is translated as CASSYGEIPYGYTF.

The V call is TRBV7-2, the J call TRBJ2-7, with a tentative D call TRBD1 (5 bases). The CDR3 has 15 residues. Looked up from germline, CDR1 is SGHTA and CDR2 is FQGNSA. Trimming removed 5 bases at V and 3 bases at J, with 17 bases between. The CDR3 region is CASSLPLKRGYEQYF. DNA of the CDR3: TGTGCCAGCAGCCTACCTCTAAAAAGGGGCTACGAGCAGTACTTC.

The V and J genes are TRBV6-5 and TRBJ1-5, with D unresolved. From germline, CDR1 is MNHEY and CDR2 SVGAGI. The germline V and J ends were trimmed by 3 bases and 1 base, with 4 bases remaining between them. The CDR3 consists of 13 residues. CDR3: CASSYQSNQPQHF. CDR3 DNA: TGTGCCAGCAGTTATCAGAGCAATCAGCCCCAGCATTTT.

The V gene is TRBV27, the J gene TRBJ2-7, with 8 bases matching TRBD2. The CDR3 sequence is 16 residues long. The ends lost 0 bases at V and 0 bases at J; junction bases unmatched: 4. Germline V CDR1 and CDR2: MNHEY, SMNVEV (reference sequence). CDR3 coding DNA: TGTGCCAGCAGTTTATCAGCGGGGGAGAGCTCCTACGAGCAGTACTTC. Its protein is CASSLSAGESSYEQYF.

A few counts support this clone. CDR3 loop: CARSTQTSGEETQYF. The DNA for the CDR3 is TGTGCCAGAAGCACCCAGACTAGCGGGGAAGAGACCCAGTACTTC. The genes are TRBV5-3 and TRBJ2-5, with TRBD2 identical over 11 bases. TRBV5-3 is classed as an ORF, of uncertain function. V lost 4 bases, J lost 3 bases, and 5 bases stayed unmatched. The CDR3 covers 15 residues.

This clone has only a few counts. The rearrangement joins TRBV5-6 to TRBJ1-1, with 8 bases lining up with TRBD1. The CDR3 has 12 amino acids. V shed 4 bases, J shed 9 bases, and the junction held 5 bases outside the gene matches. Germline CDR1 and CDR2: SGHDT and YYEEEE. As DNA, the CDR3 is TGTGCCAGCAGCCATAGGACAGGGCAAGCTTTCTTT. Translated, it gives CASSHRTGQAFF.

The chain uses TRBV7-9 and TRBJ2-2; D remains ambiguous. Trimming removed 1 base at V and 7 bases at J, with 4 bases between. Germline loops: CDR1 SEHNR, CDR2 FQNEAQ (reference sequence). The CDR3 extends over 12 amino acids. CDR3 residues: CASSLELGELFF. For the CDR3, the DNA is TGTGCCAGCAGCTTAGAGCTCGGGGAGCTGTTTTTT.

V is TRBV7-6 and J is TRBJ2-1; D perhaps matches TRBD2 (6 bases). Germline V gives CDR1 SGHVS, CDR2 FNYEAQ. V was pared by 5 bases and J by 4 bases, with 9 bases between. This CDR3 comprises 13 residues. CDR3 DNA sequence: TGTGCCAGCAGCCTGACTAGTTACAATGAGCAGTTCTTC. This sequence encodes CASSLTSYNEQFF.

Here the CDR3 DNA reads TGTGCCAGCAGTTTAGCCGGGACTACAGATAGCCGGGAGCTGTTTTTT. Amino acids: CASSLAGTTDSRELFF. The gene calls are TRBV28 and TRBJ2-2; TRBD2 matches at 7 bases. Germline assignment: CDR1 MDHEN and CDR2 SYDVKM. V trimming: 2 bases; J trimming: 9 bases; junction bases outside the gene matches: 12. The CDR3 sequence is 16 residues long.

This clone was observed a handful of times. This chain connects TRBV28 to TRBJ2-2; 13 bases map to TRBD2. CDR1 and CDR2 from the germline V gene are MDHEN and SYDVKM. Trimming at V came to 5 bases and at J to 8 bases, leaving 11 bases not matched to a gene. CDR3 length: 17 amino acids. CDR3 nucleotide sequence: TGTGCCAGCAGTCCACGGACTAGCGGGGGATTTTGGGGGGAGCTGTTTTTT. Protein: CASSPRTSGGFWGELFF. The full variable domain, its missing parts supplied by reference TRBV28 and TRBJ2-2, is DVKVTQSSRYLVKRTGEKVFLECVQDMDHENMFWYRQDPGLGLRLIYFSYDVKMKEKGDIPEGYSVSREKKERFSLILESASTNQTSMYLCASSPRTSGGFWGELFFGEGSRLTVL.

This chain joins TRBV28 and TRBJ2-3; D unclear. The CDR3 extends over 14 amino acids. Looked up from germline, CDR1 is MDHEN and CDR2 is SYDVKM. Trimming removed 2 bases from V and 2 bases from J, with 8 bases in between. CDR3 in amino acids: CASSLQIITDTQYF. The CDR3 coding sequence is TGTGCCAGCAGTTTACAGATTATCACAGATACGCAGTATTTT.

This chain uses TRBV19 with TRBJ1-6; maybe TRBD1 (6 bases). This CDR3 region has 17 residues. CDR1 is LNHDA and CDR2 is SQIVND in the germline V gene (reference sequence). V dropped 4 bases and J dropped 4 bases, with 17 bases sitting between them. DNA for the CDR3: TGTGCCAGTAGTACCAGTCCACAGGGAACTTATAATTCACCCCTCCACTTT. Amino acid sequence: CASSTSPQGTYNSPLHF.

The chain uses TRBV10-3 and TRBJ2-7; weak D call: TRBD1 (6 bases). Trimming removed 2 bases from V and 3 bases from J, with 14 bases in between. Germline V gene sequence: CDR1 ENHRY, CDR2 SYGVKD. The length of the CDR3 is 15 residues. CDR3 nucleotide sequence: TGTGCCATCAGTGAGACAGGGAAATTGGGCTACGAGCAGTACTTC. Translated, it gives CAISETGKLGYEQYF.

The chain is built from TRBV2 and TRBJ2-3; D ambiguous. In germline, CDR1 is SNHLY, CDR2 FYNNEI. V was clipped by 6 bases and J by 2 bases, with 12 bases between them. This CDR3 spans 14 amino acids. CDR3 sequence: CASRRISNTDTQYF. Here the CDR3 DNA reads TGTGCCAGCAGGAGGATCTCAAACACAGATACGCAGTATTTT.